The subject of this entry is one TCR beta chain. One Seattle source followed patients from active infection through their disease course. The data are from a study of blood T cell repertoires in COVID-19. Study as a whole: Italy, Spain and the United States were the sources of the convalescent and acute COVID-19 samples. In each case, the material was cDNA or gDNA derived from T cells, B-cell-depleted T cells, or PBMCs.

In the authors' methods: Estimates of nucleated cell counts were drawn from the amplification of reference gene primers. The data were produced by immunoSEQ multiplex PCR, yet TCRdb's version contains in-frame clones alone and is incomplete. Clonal size and the V and J genes are those of that table, whereas D and trimming came from the DNA. The sample has around 300,000 clones, around nine tenths seen once. From germline, CDR1 is SGHTA and CDR2 FQGNSA. The V segment lost 5 bases and the J segment 5 bases; nucleotides outside the gene matches: 5. The CDR3 has 15 residues. The sequenced sample was peripheral blood. The sequence came from a woman in her 70s with COVID-19, enrolled during active disease. V usage is TRBV7-2 and J usage is TRBJ2-2, with TRBD1 matching over 10 bases. The CDR3 sequence: CASSLPGQGTGELFF. The CDR3, as DNA: TGTGCCAGCAGCCTTCCGGGACAGGGGACCGGGGAGCTGTTTTTT. Complete variable domain (other parts from reference TRBV7-2 and TRBJ2-2): GAGVSQSPSNKVTEKGKDVELRCDPISGHTALYWYRQSLGQGLEFLIYFQGNSAPDKSGLPSDRFSAERTGGSVSTLTIQRTQQEDSAVYLCASSLPGQGTGELFFGEGSRLTVL.